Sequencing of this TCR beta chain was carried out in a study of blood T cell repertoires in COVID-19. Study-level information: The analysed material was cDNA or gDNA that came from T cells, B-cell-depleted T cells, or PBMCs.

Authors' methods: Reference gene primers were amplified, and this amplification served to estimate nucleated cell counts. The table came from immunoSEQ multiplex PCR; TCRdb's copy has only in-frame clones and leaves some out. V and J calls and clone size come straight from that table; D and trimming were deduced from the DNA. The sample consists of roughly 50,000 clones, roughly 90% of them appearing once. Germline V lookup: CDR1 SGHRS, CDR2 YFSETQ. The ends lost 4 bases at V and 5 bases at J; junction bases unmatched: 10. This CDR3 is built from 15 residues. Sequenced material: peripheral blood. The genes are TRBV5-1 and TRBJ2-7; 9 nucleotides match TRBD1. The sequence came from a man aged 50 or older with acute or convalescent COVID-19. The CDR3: CASSAPRDRVDEQYF. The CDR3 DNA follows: TGCGCCAGCAGCGCCCCCCGGGACAGGGTCGACGAGCAGTACTTC.